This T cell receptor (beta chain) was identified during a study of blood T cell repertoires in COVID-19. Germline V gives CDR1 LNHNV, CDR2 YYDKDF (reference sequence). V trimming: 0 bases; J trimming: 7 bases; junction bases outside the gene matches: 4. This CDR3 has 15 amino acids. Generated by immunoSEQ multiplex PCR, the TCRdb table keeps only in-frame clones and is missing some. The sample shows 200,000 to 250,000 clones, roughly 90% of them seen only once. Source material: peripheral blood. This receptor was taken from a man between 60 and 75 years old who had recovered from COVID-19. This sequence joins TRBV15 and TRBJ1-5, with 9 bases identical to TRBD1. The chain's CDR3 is CATSREGTGIQPQHF. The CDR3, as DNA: TGTGCCACCAGCAGAGAGGGGACAGGGATCCAGCCCCAGCATTTT. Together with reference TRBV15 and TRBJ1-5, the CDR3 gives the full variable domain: DAMVIQNPRYQVTQFGKPVTLSCSQTLNHNVMYWYQQKSSQAPKLLFHYYDKDFNNEADTPDNFQSRRPNTSFCFLDIRSPGLGDTAMYLCATSREGTGIQPQHFGDGTRLSIL.